This T cell receptor beta chain originates from a study of neoadjuvant anti-PD-1 for oral cavity cancer. Study-wide context: Patients without progression got a fourth dose around day 43.

Trimming pared 6 bases from V and 6 bases from J, leaving 15 bases between. CDR3 length equals 14 residues. Per the germline V gene, CDR1 is MNHNS and CDR2 is SASEGT. This clone appeared a few times. Patients had HPV-negative, locally advanced oral cavity squamous cell carcinoma. The method was immunoSEQ multiplex PCR; TCRdb's version includes in-frame clones alone and lacks a portion of them. The profile covers about 15,000 clones, with around 72% appearing a single time and around 2.5% taken by the ten largest. The clonotype originates from a person aged 35-79 years with oral cavity squamous cell carcinoma. Sequencing was performed on PBMCs, taken before nivolumab (anti-PD-1) treatment. The chain joins TRBV6-1 to TRBJ1-5; D remains ambiguous. In nucleotides, the CDR3 is TGTGCCAGCAGCCTCTCCGGGCCCACTCAGCCCCAGCATTTT. This sequence encodes CASSLSGPTQPQHF.